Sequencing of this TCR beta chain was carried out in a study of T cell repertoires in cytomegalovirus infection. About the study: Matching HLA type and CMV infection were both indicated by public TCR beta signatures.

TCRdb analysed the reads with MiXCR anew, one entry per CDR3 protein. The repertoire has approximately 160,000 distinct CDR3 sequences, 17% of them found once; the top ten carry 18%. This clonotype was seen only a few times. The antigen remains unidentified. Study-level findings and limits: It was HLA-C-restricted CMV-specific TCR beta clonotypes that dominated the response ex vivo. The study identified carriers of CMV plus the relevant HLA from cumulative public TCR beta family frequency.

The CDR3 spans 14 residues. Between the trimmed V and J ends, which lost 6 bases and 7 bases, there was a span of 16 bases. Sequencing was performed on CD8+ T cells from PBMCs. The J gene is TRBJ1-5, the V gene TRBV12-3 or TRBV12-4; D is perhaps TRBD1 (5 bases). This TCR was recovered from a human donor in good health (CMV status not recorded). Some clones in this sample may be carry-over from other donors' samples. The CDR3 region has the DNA TGTGCCAGCAGCCTTCTCGGGGGAGTCCAGCCCCAGCATTTT. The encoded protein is CASSLLGGVQPQHF.